This T cell receptor beta chain appears in the sequencing data of a study of blood T cell repertoires in COVID-19. As for the study in general: COVID-19 samples, acute and convalescent, were from the United States, Italy and Spain.

Authors' methods: The authors estimated nucleated cell counts from reference gene primer amplification. Sequencing used immunoSEQ multiplex PCR; TCRdb keeps in-frame clones, though not all of them. D and trimming were read from the DNA, whereas the V and J calls and clone size are those reported in that table. The table has about 150,000 clones, about nine tenths seen once. The CDR3 loop spans 16 amino acids. The germline gives CDR1 SGHDN, CDR2 FVKESK. V was shortened by 5 bases and J by 0 bases, with 14 bases between the two germline ends. Sequencing input: peripheral blood. This clonotype was obtained from a woman aged 65 to 85 with acute or convalescent COVID-19. The chain uses TRBV14 and TRBJ1-3; D perhaps matches TRBD1 (5 bases). DNA of the CDR3: TGTGCCAGCAGCGAACTACAGGCTTACTCTGGAAACACCATATATTTT. It codes for CASSELQAYSGNTIYF.